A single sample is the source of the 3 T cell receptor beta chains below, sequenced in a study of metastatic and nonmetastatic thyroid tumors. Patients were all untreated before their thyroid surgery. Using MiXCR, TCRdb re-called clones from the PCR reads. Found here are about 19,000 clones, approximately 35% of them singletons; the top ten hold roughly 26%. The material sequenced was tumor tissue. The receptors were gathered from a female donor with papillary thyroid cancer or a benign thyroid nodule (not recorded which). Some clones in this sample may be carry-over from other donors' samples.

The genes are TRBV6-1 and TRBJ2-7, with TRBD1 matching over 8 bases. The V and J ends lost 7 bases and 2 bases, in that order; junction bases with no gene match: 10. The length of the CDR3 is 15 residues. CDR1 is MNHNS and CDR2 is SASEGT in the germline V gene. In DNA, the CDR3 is TGTGCCAGCAAATTAGGGACAGGCGGTCCCTACGAGCAGTACTTC. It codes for CASKLGTGGPYEQYF.

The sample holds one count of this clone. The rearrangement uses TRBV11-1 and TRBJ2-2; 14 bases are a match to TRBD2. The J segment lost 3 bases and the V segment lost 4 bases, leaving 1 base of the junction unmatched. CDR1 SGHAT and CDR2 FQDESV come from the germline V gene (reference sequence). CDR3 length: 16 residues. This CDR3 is CASSSGLAGDTGELFF. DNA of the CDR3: TGTGCCAGCAGCTCGGGACTAGCGGGGGACACCGGGGAGCTGTTTTTT. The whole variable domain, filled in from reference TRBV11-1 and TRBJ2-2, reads EAEVAQSPRYKITEKSQAVAFWCDPISGHATLYWYRQILGQGPELLVQFQDESVVDDSQLPKDRFSAERLKGVDSTLKIQPAELGDSAMYLCASSSGLAGDTGELFFGEGSRLTVL.

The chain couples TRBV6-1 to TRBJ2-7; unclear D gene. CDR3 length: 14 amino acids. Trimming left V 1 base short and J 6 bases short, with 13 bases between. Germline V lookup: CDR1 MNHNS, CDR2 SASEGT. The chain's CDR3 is CASSEVPSGSEQYF. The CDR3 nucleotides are TGTGCCAGCAGTGAAGTGCCCTCCGGATCCGAGCAGTACTTC.